This is a list of T cell receptor beta chains from one sample in a study of blood T cell repertoires in COVID-19. Data came from immunoSEQ multiplex PCR; TCRdb stores just in-frame clones and leaves some out. The sample holds about 150,000 clones, about four fifths seen once. Sequenced material: peripheral blood. Every receptor here comes from an elderly woman with acute or convalescent COVID-19. CDR3s include the opening cysteine and the closing phenylalanine or tryptophan. The D gene is left open where the match is weak. A row's size may be missing; if present it is once, few, many or a size class.

clone size,J gene,V gene,D gene,CDR3 DNA,CDR3 protein
once,TRBJ1-6,TRBV10-3,-,TGTGCCATCAGTGAGGCAGTCTATAATTCACCCCTCCACTTT,CAISEAVYNSPLHF
few,TRBJ2-1,TRBV28,TRBD2,TGTGCCAGCAGTCCCCAACTAGCGGGGGCCTCCAATGAGCAGTTCTTC,CASSPQLAGASNEQFF
-,TRBJ2-7,TRBV2,TRBD2,TGTGCCAGCAAAAGCGGGAGGGTTACCTACGAGCAGTACTTC,CASKSGRVTYEQYF
-,TRBJ2-7,TRBV19,-,TGTGCCAGTAGGAACCAGGCGGGCACCTACTACGAGCAGTACTTC,CASRNQAGTYYEQYF
-,TRBJ1-1,TRBV25-1,-,TGTGCCAGCAGTGATGACAGCCTGGAAGCTTTCTTT,CASSDDSLEAFF
-,TRBJ2-2,TRBV5-1,-,TGCGCCAGCAGCTTGGCCCAGGGCACGAACACCGGGGAGCTGTTTTTT,CASSLAQGTNTGELFF
-,TRBJ2-1,TRBV13,-,TGTGCCAGCAGCTACACCGGACTATCCTACAATGAGCAGTTCTTC,CASSYTGLSYNEQFF
once,TRBJ2-2,TRBV11-2,-,TGTGCCAGCAGCCCCCAATCAGGTACCGGGGAGCTGTTTTTT,CASSPQSGTGELFF
-,TRBJ2-2,TRBV5-8,-,TGTGCCAGCAGCTTGACGGACAGAATCACCGGGGAGCTGTTTTTT,CASSLTDRITGELFF
-,TRBJ2-5,TRBV6-5,-,TGTGCCAGCAGACCCACAGGGCGAGAGACCCAGTACTTC,CASRPTGRETQYF
-,TRBJ1-2,TRBV30,-,TGTGCCTGGAGTCCGAACAGGGCGGGGGGGTATGGCTACACCTTC,CAWSPNRAGGYGYTF
-,TRBJ1-5,TRBV6-1,TRBD1,TGTGCCAGCAGTGAAAACAGGGGTGTATTCCAGCCCCAGCATTTT,CASSENRGVFQPQHF
-,TRBJ2-1,TRBV7-2,TRBD2,TGTGCCAGCAGCCTAATTATAGCCTCCGGGGGGGCGGGGAATGAGCAGTTCTTC,CASSLIIASGGAGNEQFF
-,TRBJ2-7,TRBV24-1,-,TGTGCCACCACTGCCCGGGGGGAGGGGGATAAGCACGAGCAGTACTTC,CATTARGEGDKHEQYF
-,TRBJ2-7,TRBV11-2,TRBD2,TGTGCCAGCAGCGACATAGCGGGCACCTACGAGCAGTACTTC,CASSDIAGTYEQYF
-,TRBJ2-2,TRBV5-1,TRBD1,TGCGCCAGCAGCCAACAGGGGACCGGGGAGCTGTTTTTT,CASSQQGTGELFF
-,TRBJ1-4,TRBV4-1,TRBD1,TGCGCCAGCAGCCCCGGGACAGGGGTTGTCGAAAAACTGTTTTTT,CASSPGTGVVEKLFF
-,TRBJ2-7,TRBV29-1,TRBD1,TGCAGCGTTGGGCAGGGGGCTTCCTACGAGCAGTACTTC,CSVGQGASYEQYF
once,TRBJ2-2,TRBV7-3,-,TGTGCCAGCAGCTCCGTACCTATGGGCAACACCGGGGAGCTGTTTTTT,CASSSVPMGNTGELFF
-,TRBJ2-1,TRBV3-1/TRBV3-2,-,TGTGCCAGCAGCCAAGCGTCTGAGCAGTTCTTC,CASSQASEQFF
-,TRBJ1-2,TRBV2,-,TGTGCCAGCAGTGACTCTCCCGACAGCTATGGCTACACCTTC,CASSDSPDSYGYTF
-,TRBJ2-7,TRBV6-5,TRBD2,TGTGCCAGCAGGACTAGCGGGGGAACCTACGAGCAGTACTTC,CASRTSGGTYEQYF
-,TRBJ1-6,TRBV7-2,-,TGTGCCAGCAGCTCAGGTTTGAGCTCCTATAATTCACCCCTCCACTTT,CASSSGLSSYNSPLHF
-,TRBJ1-1,TRBV6-5,-,TGTGCCAGCAGCCGCCGATGGAGGGCGAACACTGAAGCTTTCTTT,CASSRRWRANTEAFF
-,TRBJ2-1,TRBV11-2,TRBD1,TGTGCCAGCAGCTTAACAGGGGGCCACAATGAGCAGTTCTTC,CASSLTGGHNEQFF
-,TRBJ2-3,TRBV19,-,TGTGCCAGTAGTATGACCAGGGGAGAGGCAGATACGCAGTATTTT,CASSMTRGEADTQYF
-,TRBJ1-6,TRBV7-9,TRBD1,TGTGCCATCCGACCAACAGGGGCGAATTCACCCCTCCACTTT,CAIRPTGANSPLHF
-,TRBJ1-4,TRBV7-9,-,TGTGCCAGCAGCTTAGCGAGAGACACTGAAAAACTGTTTTTT,CASSLARDTEKLFF
few,TRBJ2-3,TRBV7-9,TRBD2,TGTGCCAGCAGCTTCGGAACTAGCGGGAGAGATACAGATACGCAGTATTTT,CASSFGTSGRDTDTQYF
-,TRBJ2-2,TRBV25-1,-,TGTGCCAGCAAGAATGGGGGGGCGCTGACCGGGGAGCTGTTTTTT,CASKNGGALTGELFF
-,TRBJ2-1,TRBV7-3,-,TGTGCCAGCAGTCGGGGGAGCACCTTCAATGAGCAGTTCTTC,CASSRGSTFNEQFF
once,TRBJ1-6,TRBV5-4,-,TGTGCCAGCAGCTTGGAGGGGCAGGCCACCTATAATTCACCCCTCCACTTT,CASSLEGQATYNSPLHF
-,TRBJ2-3,TRBV7-8,-,TGTGCCAGCAGCTTACAGCGGCTGCTCACAGATACGCAGTATTTT,CASSLQRLLTDTQYF
-,TRBJ2-5,TRBV7-9,TRBD2,TGTGCCAGCAGCTACGGACTAGATGGGGAGACCCAGTACTTC,CASSYGLDGETQYF
-,TRBJ1-1,TRBV7-9,TRBD1,TGTGCCAGCAGTTGGACAGGGGGAGGTACTGAAGCTTTCTTT,CASSWTGGGTEAFF
many,TRBJ2-7,TRBV7-2,-,TGTGCCAGCAGCTTAGACGGCGGAGGGGGCCAAGAGCAGTACTTC,CASSLDGGGGQEQYF
-,TRBJ1-2,TRBV5-1,TRBD1,TGCGCCAGCAGCTTGACGACAGGGTTACGACCTGGCTACACCTTC,CASSLTTGLRPGYTF
-,TRBJ2-3,TRBV20-1,TRBD2,TGCAGTGCTAGTTTGGCTAGCGGGATAGCTACGCAGTATTTT,CSASLASGIATQYF
-,TRBJ2-7,TRBV25-1,-,TGTGCCAGCAGTGACGGCAGGGTGGAAGTGGGCTACGAGCAGTACTTC,CASSDGRVEVGYEQYF
-,TRBJ2-1,TRBV3-1/TRBV3-2,TRBD2,TGTGCCAGCAGCCCCTTCGCCATTACTAGCGGGGGGGGAAATGAGCAGTTCTTC,CASSPFAITSGGGNEQFF
-,TRBJ2-2,TRBV19,TRBD2,TGTGCCAGCGTGCTAGCGGGGAACACCGGGGAGCTGTTTTTT,CASVLAGNTGELFF
-,TRBJ2-5,TRBV11-3,TRBD1,TGTGCCAGCAGCCCCGGACAGGCCCAGACCCAGTACTTC,CASSPGQAQTQYF
-,TRBJ1-3,TRBV5-4,TRBD1,TGTGCCAGCAGCTTTGGACAGGGCTCTGGAAACACCATATATTTT,CASSFGQGSGNTIYF